This T cell receptor beta chain is from a study of control samples from healthy donors and cancer patients. Trimming removed 0 bases from V and 1 base from J, with 10 bases in between. The CDR3 extends over 15 amino acids. The germline V gene has CDR1 GTSNPN and CDR2 SVGIG (reference sequence). Using immunoSEQ multiplex PCR, the repertoire was profiled, and TCRdb retains in-frame clones only, with some absent. Among about 54,000 clones listed, around 96% were seen once. Sequenced material: blood. The genes are TRBV30 and TRBJ2-1; D not resolved. This receptor was taken from a woman younger than 45 in good health. CDR3 coding DNA: TGTGCCTGGAGTGTATGGGGTGGATCCTACAATGAGCAGTTCTTC. Encoded protein: CAWSVWGGSYNEQFF.